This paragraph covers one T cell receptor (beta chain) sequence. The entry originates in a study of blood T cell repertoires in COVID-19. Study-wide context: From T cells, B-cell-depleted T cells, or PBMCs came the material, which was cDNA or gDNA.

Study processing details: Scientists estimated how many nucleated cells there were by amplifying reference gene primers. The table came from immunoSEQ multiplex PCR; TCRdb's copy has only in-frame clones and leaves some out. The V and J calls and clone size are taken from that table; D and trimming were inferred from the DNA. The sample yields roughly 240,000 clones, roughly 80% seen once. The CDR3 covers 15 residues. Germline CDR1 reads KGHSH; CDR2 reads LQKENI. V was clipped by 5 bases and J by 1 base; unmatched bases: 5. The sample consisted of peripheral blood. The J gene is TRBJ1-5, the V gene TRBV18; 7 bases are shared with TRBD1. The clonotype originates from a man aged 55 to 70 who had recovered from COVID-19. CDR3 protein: CASSTTGLSNQPQHF. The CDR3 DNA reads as TGTGCCAGCTCAACGACAGGGCTGAGCAATCAGCCCCAGCATTTT. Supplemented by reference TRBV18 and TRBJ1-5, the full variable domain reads NAGVMQNPRHLVRRRGQEARLRCSPMKGHSHVYWYRQLPEEGLKFMVYLQKENIIDESGMPKERFSAEFPKEGPSILRIQQVVRGDSAAYFCASSTTGLSNQPQHFGDGTRLSIL.